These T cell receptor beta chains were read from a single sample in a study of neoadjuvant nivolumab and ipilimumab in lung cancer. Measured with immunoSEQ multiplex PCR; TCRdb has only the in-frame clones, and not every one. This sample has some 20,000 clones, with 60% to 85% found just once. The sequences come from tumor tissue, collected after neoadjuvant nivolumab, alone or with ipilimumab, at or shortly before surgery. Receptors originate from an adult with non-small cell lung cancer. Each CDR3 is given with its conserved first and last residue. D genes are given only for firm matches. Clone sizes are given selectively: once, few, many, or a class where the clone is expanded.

CDR3aa: CASSLSPAQPQHF; CDR3nt: TGTGCCAGCAGCCTCTCCCCGGCCCAGCCCCAGCATTTT; abundance: NA; v_gene: TRBV5-6; d_gene: NA; j_gene: TRBJ1-5
CDR3aa: CASSQGDRGYGYTF; CDR3nt: TGCGCCAGCAGCCAAGGGGACAGGGGTTATGGCTACACCTTC; abundance: few; v_gene: TRBV4-3; d_gene: TRBD1; j_gene: TRBJ1-2
CDR3aa: CASRNSLSGNTIYF; CDR3nt: TGTGCCAGCAGGAACAGCCTCTCTGGAAACACCATATATTTT; abundance: NA; v_gene: TRBV7-9; d_gene: NA; j_gene: TRBJ1-3
CDR3aa: CASLNSTGELFF; CDR3nt: TGTGCCAGCCTCAATAGCACCGGGGAGCTGTTTTTT; abundance: NA; v_gene: TRBV18; d_gene: NA; j_gene: TRBJ2-2
CDR3aa: CASTQGQRETQYF; CDR3nt: TGTGCCAGCACCCAGGGACAGCGGGAGACCCAGTACTTC; abundance: NA; v_gene: TRBV5-6; d_gene: TRBD1; j_gene: TRBJ2-5
CDR3aa: CAISKMNTEAFF; CDR3nt: TGTGCCATCAGTAAGATGAACACTGAAGCTTTCTTT; abundance: NA; v_gene: TRBV10-3; d_gene: NA; j_gene: TRBJ1-1
CDR3aa: CASSKGNRNYEQYF; CDR3nt: TGTGCCAGCAGCAAGGGAAACAGGAACTACGAGCAGTACTTC; abundance: few; v_gene: TRBV21-1; d_gene: NA; j_gene: TRBJ2-7
CDR3aa: CASSSNRDYYNEQFF; CDR3nt: TGTGCCAGCAGCTCGAACCGGGACTACTACAATGAGCAGTTCTTC; abundance: NA; v_gene: TRBV7-2; d_gene: TRBD2; j_gene: TRBJ2-1
CDR3aa: CAWSVGSGRNQPQHF; CDR3nt: TGTGCCTGGAGTGTAGGGTCAGGGCGAAATCAGCCCCAGCATTTT; abundance: NA; v_gene: TRBV30; d_gene: NA; j_gene: TRBJ1-5
CDR3aa: CASSPRAENTEAFF; CDR3nt: TGTGCCAGCAGCCCAAGAGCGGAGAACACTGAAGCTTTCTTT; abundance: NA; v_gene: TRBV7-9; d_gene: NA; j_gene: TRBJ1-1
CDR3aa: CASSLGLGQRAQETQYF; CDR3nt: TGTGCCAGCAGCTTGGGGTTAGGACAGCGAGCACAAGAGACCCAGTACTTC; abundance: NA; v_gene: TRBV5-6; d_gene: NA; j_gene: TRBJ2-5
CDR3aa: CASSVGVTSSYEQYF; CDR3nt: TGTGCCAGCAGCGTAGGAGTGACCAGCTCCTACGAGCAGTACTTC; abundance: once; v_gene: TRBV9; d_gene: NA; j_gene: TRBJ2-7
CDR3aa: CASSGRTGPGQETQYF; CDR3nt: TGCGCCAGCAGTGGACGGACAGGACCCGGACAAGAGACCCAGTACTTC; abundance: NA; v_gene: TRBV10-1; d_gene: TRBD1; j_gene: TRBJ2-5
CDR3aa: CASSSGTGGFLDGYTF; CDR3nt: TGCGCCAGCAGCTCCGGGACAGGCGGTTTTTTGGATGGCTACACCTTC; abundance: NA; v_gene: TRBV5-1; d_gene: TRBD1; j_gene: TRBJ1-2
CDR3aa: CASSPRSTSYNEQFF; CDR3nt: TGTGCCAGCAGCCCCCGGTCAACTTCCTACAATGAGCAGTTCTTC; abundance: NA; v_gene: TRBV7-9; d_gene: NA; j_gene: TRBJ2-1
CDR3aa: CASSLGGFDQPQHF; CDR3nt: TGTGCCAGCAGCTTAGGAGGGTTCGATCAGCCCCAGCATTTT; abundance: few; v_gene: TRBV7-2; d_gene: NA; j_gene: TRBJ1-5
CDR3aa: CASSSGNTIYF; CDR3nt: TGTGCCAGCAGCTCTGGAAACACCATATATTTT; abundance: NA; v_gene: TRBV7-9; d_gene: NA; j_gene: TRBJ1-3
CDR3aa: CASRVVASYNEQFF; CDR3nt: TGCGCCAGCAGAGTAGTAGCGTCCTACAATGAGCAGTTCTTC; abundance: NA; v_gene: TRBV4-1; d_gene: NA; j_gene: TRBJ2-1
CDR3aa: CASSEQKGDYGYTF; CDR3nt: TGTGCCAGCAGCGAACAGAAAGGGGACTATGGCTACACCTTC; abundance: few; v_gene: TRBV7-2; d_gene: NA; j_gene: TRBJ1-2
CDR3aa: CASSPVVGGYTF; CDR3nt: TGTGCCAGCAGCCCCGTGGTGGGTGGCTACACCTTC; abundance: NA; v_gene: TRBV5-4; d_gene: NA; j_gene: TRBJ1-2
CDR3aa: CASSLDGKGQGAVGSPLHF; CDR3nt: TGTGCCAGCAGCTTGGATGGGAAGGGACAGGGGGCGGTGGGTTCACCCCTCCACTTT; abundance: medium-sized; v_gene: TRBV5-4; d_gene: TRBD1; j_gene: TRBJ1-6
CDR3aa: CASSVSGEETQYF; CDR3nt: TGTGCCAGCAGCGTTTCGGGAGAAGAGACCCAGTACTTC; abundance: NA; v_gene: TRBV11-2; d_gene: NA; j_gene: TRBJ2-5
CDR3aa: CASSQGGMGGYTF; CDR3nt: TGTGCCAGCAGCCAAGGGGGAATGGGTGGCTACACCTTC; abundance: few; v_gene: TRBV14; d_gene: NA; j_gene: TRBJ1-2
CDR3aa: CASRGGLWETQYF; CDR3nt: TGTGCCAGCCGGGGAGGGTTGTGGGAGACCCAGTACTTC; abundance: NA; v_gene: TRBV5-4; d_gene: TRBD2; j_gene: TRBJ2-5
CDR3aa: CSVEYGGRNYGYTF; CDR3nt: TGCAGCGTTGAATACGGGGGGAGGAACTATGGCTACACCTTC; abundance: NA; v_gene: TRBV29-1; d_gene: NA; j_gene: TRBJ1-2
CDR3aa: CAISESPPSGNTIYF; CDR3nt: TGTGCCATCAGTGAGTCCCCACCCTCTGGAAACACCATATATTTT; abundance: NA; v_gene: TRBV10-3; d_gene: NA; j_gene: TRBJ1-3
CDR3aa: CASSSQSFGVIEQFF; CDR3nt: TGTGCCAGCAGCTCTCAATCGTTTGGGGTAATTGAGCAGTTCTTC; abundance: few; v_gene: TRBV7-2; d_gene: NA; j_gene: TRBJ2-1
CDR3aa: CASSLGGLAADTQYF; CDR3nt: TGTGCCAGCAGCTTAGGCGGACTAGCCGCAGATACGCAGTATTTT; abundance: NA; v_gene: TRBV7-2; d_gene: TRBD2; j_gene: TRBJ2-3
CDR3aa: CASSLSLVGEQFF; CDR3nt: TGTGCCAGCAGCTTATCCCTAGTCGGTGAGCAGTTCTTC; abundance: NA; v_gene: TRBV11-2; d_gene: NA; j_gene: TRBJ2-1
CDR3aa: CAGSRGADGNTIYF; CDR3nt: TGTGCCGGGAGCCGGGGGGCTGACGGAAACACCATATATTTT; abundance: NA; v_gene: TRBV6-1; d_gene: NA; j_gene: TRBJ1-3
CDR3aa: CASSKEGSTEAFF; CDR3nt: TGTGCCAGCAGCAAGGAAGGGTCTACTGAAGCTTTCTTT; abundance: NA; v_gene: TRBV7-8; d_gene: NA; j_gene: TRBJ1-1
CDR3aa: CASSLSGGGSYTQYF; CDR3nt: TGTGCCAGCAGTTTATCGGGCGGGGGGAGCTATACGCAGTATTTT; abundance: NA; v_gene: TRBV27; d_gene: TRBD2; j_gene: TRBJ2-3
CDR3aa: CASSWDGRVLYNEQFF; CDR3nt: TGTGCCAGCAGTTGGGACGGCAGGGTCCTTTACAATGAGCAGTTCTTC; abundance: NA; v_gene: TRBV28; d_gene: NA; j_gene: TRBJ2-1
CDR3aa: CASSSDRVDQYF; CDR3nt: TGTGCCAGCAGTTCCGACAGGGTGGACCAGTACTTC; abundance: NA; v_gene: TRBV11-2; d_gene: TRBD1; j_gene: TRBJ2-5
CDR3aa: CASSPQGGVRAEAFF; CDR3nt: TGTGCCAGCAGCCCTCAGGGGGGGGTTAGAGCTGAAGCTTTCTTT; abundance: NA; v_gene: TRBV9; d_gene: TRBD1; j_gene: TRBJ1-1
CDR3aa: CASSVRDVVNEQFF; CDR3nt: TGTGCCAGCAGCGTCCGGGACGTTGTGAATGAGCAGTTCTTC; abundance: NA; v_gene: TRBV9; d_gene: NA; j_gene: TRBJ2-1
CDR3aa: CASSYFEGSYNSPLHF; CDR3nt: TGTGCCAGCAGTTACTTTGAAGGGAGCTATAATTCACCCCTCCACTTT; abundance: NA; v_gene: TRBV6-6; d_gene: NA; j_gene: TRBJ1-6
CDR3aa: CASSSRLATHNEQFF; CDR3nt: TGTGCCAGCAGCTCTAGACTAGCGACCCACAATGAGCAGTTCTTC; abundance: NA; v_gene: TRBV5-5; d_gene: TRBD2; j_gene: TRBJ2-1
CDR3aa: CAKPTGGLYEQYF; CDR3nt: TGTGCCAAACCCACAGGGGGCCTCTACGAGCAGTACTTC; abundance: NA; v_gene: TRBV28; d_gene: TRBD1; j_gene: TRBJ2-7
CDR3aa: CSVGQATNEKLFF; CDR3nt: TGCAGCGTCGGACAGGCAACTAATGAAAAACTGTTTTTT; abundance: NA; v_gene: TRBV29-1; d_gene: TRBD1; j_gene: TRBJ1-4
CDR3aa: CASSPPRSSGNTIYF; CDR3nt: TGCGCCAGCAGTCCTCCGAGGAGCTCTGGAAACACCATATATTTT; abundance: NA; v_gene: TRBV5-1; d_gene: NA; j_gene: TRBJ1-3
CDR3aa: CASSPGTGEHEQYF; CDR3nt: TGTGCCAGCAGTCCCGGGACAGGGGAGCACGAGCAGTACTTC; abundance: NA; v_gene: TRBV28; d_gene: TRBD1; j_gene: TRBJ2-7
CDR3aa: CASSAGTGGAETQYF; CDR3nt: TGTGCCAGCAGCGCTGGGACAGGGGGCGCAGAGACCCAGTACTTC; abundance: NA; v_gene: TRBV7-9; d_gene: TRBD1; j_gene: TRBJ2-5
CDR3aa: CASSPRLADYNEQFF; CDR3nt: TGCGCCAGCAGCCCTAGACTAGCGGACTACAATGAGCAGTTCTTC; abundance: NA; v_gene: TRBV4-3; d_gene: TRBD2; j_gene: TRBJ2-1
CDR3aa: CASSSGFPGANVLTF; CDR3nt: TGCGCCAGCAGCTCCGGTTTTCCTGGGGCCAACGTCCTGACTTTC; abundance: few; v_gene: TRBV5-1; d_gene: NA; j_gene: TRBJ2-6
CDR3aa: CASSPPGTVRETQYF; CDR3nt: TGTGCCAGCAGTCCGCCCGGGACAGTCCGTGAGACCCAGTACTTC; abundance: NA; v_gene: TRBV7-2; d_gene: TRBD1; j_gene: TRBJ2-5
CDR3aa: CASSEAVGAAQETQYF; CDR3nt: TGTGCCAGCAGCGAAGCGGTAGGGGCAGCACAAGAGACCCAGTACTTC; abundance: NA; v_gene: TRBV9; d_gene: NA; j_gene: TRBJ2-5
CDR3aa: CASSLSRNQPQHF; CDR3nt: TGTGCCAGCAGCTTAAGTCGCAATCAGCCCCAGCATTTT; abundance: few; v_gene: TRBV7-2; d_gene: NA; j_gene: TRBJ1-5
CDR3aa: CASSGDRFNEKLFF; CDR3nt: TGTGCCAGCAGTGGGGACAGGTTTAATGAAAAACTGTTTTTT; abundance: NA; v_gene: TRBV27; d_gene: TRBD1; j_gene: TRBJ1-4
CDR3aa: CASSPNFPGELFF; CDR3nt: TGTGCCAGCAGCCCAAACTTCCCCGGGGAGCTGTTTTTT; abundance: NA; v_gene: TRBV11-2; d_gene: NA; j_gene: TRBJ2-2
CDR3aa: CASSPAYGIGTSEQYF; CDR3nt: TGTGCCAGCAGCCCCGCTTATGGTATAGGGACGAGCGAGCAGTACTTC; abundance: NA; v_gene: TRBV7-9; d_gene: NA; j_gene: TRBJ2-7
CDR3aa: CASSPRTGKNTGELFF; CDR3nt: TGTGCCAGCAGCCCTCGGACAGGGAAAAACACCGGGGAGCTGTTTTTT; abundance: NA; v_gene: TRBV9; d_gene: TRBD1; j_gene: TRBJ2-2
CDR3aa: CASSLVAQNTEAFF; CDR3nt: TGCGCCAGCAGCTTGGTGGCCCAGAACACTGAAGCTTTCTTT; abundance: NA; v_gene: TRBV5-1; d_gene: NA; j_gene: TRBJ1-1
CDR3aa: CASSLGRQETQYF; CDR3nt: TGCGCCAGCAGCTTGGGGCGTCAAGAGACCCAGTACTTC; abundance: NA; v_gene: TRBV5-1; d_gene: NA; j_gene: TRBJ2-5
CDR3aa: CSAAAGNYGYTF; CDR3nt: TGCAGCGCCGCCGCGGGGAACTATGGCTACACCTTC; abundance: NA; v_gene: TRBV29-1; d_gene: NA; j_gene: TRBJ1-2
CDR3aa: CASSAFTVYEQYF; CDR3nt: TGTGCCAGCAGCGCTTTTACAGTCTACGAGCAGTACTTC; abundance: NA; v_gene: TRBV5-5; d_gene: NA; j_gene: TRBJ2-7
CDR3aa: CASSLGWGAVGQPQHF; CDR3nt: TGTGCCAGCAGCTTAGGGTGGGGGGCAGTAGGGCAGCCCCAGCATTTT; abundance: few; v_gene: TRBV7-9; d_gene: NA; j_gene: TRBJ1-5
CDR3aa: CASSPGWPEQYF; CDR3nt: TGTGCCAGCAGTCCGGGCTGGCCCGAGCAGTACTTC; abundance: NA; v_gene: TRBV6-5; d_gene: NA; j_gene: TRBJ2-7
CDR3aa: CASSSGGSNQPQHF; CDR3nt: TGTGCCAGCAGTTCAGGGGGGAGCAATCAGCCCCAGCATTTT; abundance: once; v_gene: TRBV28; d_gene: TRBD1; j_gene: TRBJ1-5
CDR3aa: CASSQPRGKASPLHF; CDR3nt: TGTGCCAGCAGCCAACCACGGGGAAAGGCTTCACCCCTCCACTTT; abundance: once; v_gene: TRBV5-6; d_gene: NA; j_gene: TRBJ1-6